Sequencing of this TCR beta chain was carried out in a study of T cell responses to AZD1222 COVID-19 vaccine. Assay used: immunoSEQ multiplex PCR; TCRdb lists only in-frame clones, some missing. This repertoire shows under 95,000 clones, around 91% found once; its top ten account for 8.4%. V lost 1 base, J lost 5 bases, and 8 bases stayed unmatched. The CDR3 has 17 residues. Germline CDR1 SEHNR, CDR2 FQNEAQ (reference sequence). Material: peripheral blood, obtained on day 0 of AZD1222 vaccination. The chain joins TRBV7-9 to TRBJ1-6; 7 nucleotides align to TRBD1. This clonotype originated in an adult in good health. DNA of the CDR3: TGTGCCAGCAGCTTAGTGGGACAGAGCGTCGATAATTCACCCCTCCACTTT. Translated, it gives CASSLVGQSVDNSPLHF.